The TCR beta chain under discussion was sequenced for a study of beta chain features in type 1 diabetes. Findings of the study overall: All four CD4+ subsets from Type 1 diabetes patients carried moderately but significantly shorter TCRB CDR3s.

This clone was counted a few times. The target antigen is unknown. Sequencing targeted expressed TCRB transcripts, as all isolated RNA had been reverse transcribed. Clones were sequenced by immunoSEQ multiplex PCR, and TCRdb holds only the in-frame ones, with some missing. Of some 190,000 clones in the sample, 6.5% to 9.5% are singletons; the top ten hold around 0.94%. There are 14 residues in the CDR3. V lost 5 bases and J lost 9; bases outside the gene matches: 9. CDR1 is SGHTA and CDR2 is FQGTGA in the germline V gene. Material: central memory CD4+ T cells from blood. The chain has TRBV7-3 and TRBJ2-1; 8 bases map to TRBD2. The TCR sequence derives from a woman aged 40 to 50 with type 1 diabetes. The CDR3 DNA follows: TGTGCCAGCAGCGTGGGAACTAGCGGCGCTGAGCAGTTCTTC. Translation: CASSVGTSGAEQFF. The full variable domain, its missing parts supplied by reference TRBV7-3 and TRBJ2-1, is GAGVSQTPSNKVTEKGKYVELRCDPISGHTALYWYRQSLGQGPEFLIYFQGTGAADDSGLPNDRFFAVRPEGSVSTLKIQRTERGDSAVYLCASSVGTSGAEQFFGPGTRLTVL.